This T cell receptor (beta chain) was retrieved from a study of blood T cell repertoires in COVID-19. Overall study context: PBMCs, B-cell-depleted T cells, or T cells were the source of the cDNA or gDNA that made up the material.

How the authors handled the data: The assay estimated nucleated cells by amplifying reference gene primers. Sequencing was performed with immunoSEQ multiplex PCR; in TCRdb, only in-frame clones are kept and a portion is missing. The V and J calls and clone size are taken from that table; D and trimming were inferred from the DNA. The table lists roughly 160,000 clones, around 85% of them singletons, with around 5.3% in the top ten. Trimming removed 1 base at V and 11 bases at J, with 11 bases between. Looked up from germline, CDR1 is MRHNA and CDR2 is SNTAGT. The CDR3 extends over 12 amino acids. Participant reports of clinical history set cohort assignment.

The receptor was isolated from a middle-aged woman with acute COVID-19. The V and J genes are TRBV6-4 and TRBJ1-1; D might be TRBD1 (5 bases). The sequenced material came from PBMCs or T cells enriched from blood (not recorded which). The CDR3 DNA follows: TGTGCCAGCAGTGACTGGGCAGGGCAGGCTTTCTTT. Translating gives CASSDWAGQAFF.